Listed below are T cell receptor beta chains from one sample, sequenced in a study of T-cell reconstitution after alpha-beta-depleted transplantation in children. From the PCR reads, TCRdb called clonotypes with MiXCR, one entry per CDR3 protein. The sample has about 110,000 distinct CDR3 sequences; around 10% are singletons. The sequenced sample was PBMCs, obtained before TCRalphabeta/CD19-depleted stem cell transplant. These receptors were collected from a boy under 10 years old with acute lymphoblastic leukemia, due to receive a stem cell transplant. Both conserved end residues are part of each CDR3. A D gene is named only where the DNA matches it firmly. Clone size appears in some rows only: once, few, many, or a class for an expanded clone.

d_gene	v_gene	abundance	j_gene	CDR3nt	CDR3aa
.	TRBV7-2	few	TRBJ2-4	TGTGCCAGCAGCCCCGGACTGACCCTAGCCAAAAACATTCAGTACTTC	CASSPGLTLAKNIQYF
.	TRBV5-6	many	TRBJ1-1	TGTGCCAGCAGCTTGGCGATTTGGGGGTTGAACACTGAAGCTTTCTTT	CASSLAIWGLNTEAFF
.	TRBV9	few	TRBJ1-1	TGTGCCAGCAGCGTAGACAGGGTGGTCACTGAAGCTTTCTTT	CASSVDRVVTEAFF
TRBD1	TRBV7-9	.	TRBJ1-2	TGTGCCAGCAGCTTACTACAGGGGATCGGCTACACCTTC	CASSLLQGIGYTF
TRBD2	TRBV29-1	.	TRBJ2-1	TGCAGCGTTGAAGGGGTAGCGGGAGGGCCTTCGTACAATGAGCAGTTCTTC	CSVEGVAGGPSYNEQFF
TRBD1	TRBV6-5	.	TRBJ1-1	TGTGCCAGCAGTTACGACAGGGGATTAACTGAAGCTTTCTTT	CASSYDRGLTEAFF
TRBD2	TRBV7-9	.	TRBJ2-7	TGTGCCAGCAGCCCCCCGCTAGCGGGACCCTACGAGCAGTACTTC	CASSPPLAGPYEQYF
TRBD1	TRBV7-9	many	TRBJ2-1	TGTGCCAGCAGCTTAGCGGGACAGGTATCAGGGGAGCAGTTCTTC	CASSLAGQVSGEQFF
.	TRBV6-5	few	TRBJ1-2	TGTGCCAGCAGTTGGGATAGCGGGGACTGGAACTATGGCTACACCTTC	CASSWDSGDWNYGYTF
TRBD1	TRBV5-1	few	TRBJ2-2	TGCGCCAGCAGCTTGGCGAGACAGGGCCCGAACACCGGGGAGCTGTTTTTT	CASSLARQGPNTGELFF
.	TRBV20-1	many	TRBJ2-1	TGCAGTGCTAGAGAGGGGTGGGAAAGAGGCAATGAGCAGTTCTTC	CSAREGWERGNEQFF
TRBD2	TRBV20-1	.	TRBJ2-5	TGCAGTGCCCCGGTCGGGAGGGCCCCCCAAGAGACCCAGTACTTC	CSAPVGRAPQETQYF
.	TRBV5-1	.	TRBJ1-5	TGCGCCAGCAGCTTGACCACAGGAGATTTGGAGCCCCAGCATTTT	CASSLTTGDLEPQHF
.	TRBV27	many	TRBJ2-6	TGTGCCAGCGCGGACAGCTCTGGGGCCAACGTCCTGACTTTC	CASADSSGANVLTF
TRBD1	TRBV5-1	few	TRBJ1-1	TGCGCCAGCAGCTTGGCCCCGGACAGGTTGAACACTGAAACTTTCTTT	CASSLAPDRLNTETFF
.	TRBV6-5	many	TRBJ2-1	TGTGCCAGCAGCTACGCCGGGACTGGGCGCTCTTGGGAGCAGTTCTTC	CASSYAGTGRSWEQFF
TRBD1	TRBV30	.	TRBJ1-5	TGTGCCTGGGGGGGACAGGCCAGCAATCAGCCCCAGCATTTT	CAWGGQASNQPQHF
.	TRBV18	few	TRBJ1-3	TGTGCCAGCTCACGGACTTTTATGCAGAGGAGCTCTGGAAACACCATATATTTT	CASSRTFMQRSSGNTIYF
.	TRBV18	many	TRBJ2-1	TGTGCCAGCTCCCCACGAGGCGTATCTCTAAACAATGAGCAGTTCTTC	CASSPRGVSLNNEQFF
TRBD1	TRBV7-8	many	TRBJ1-2	TGTGCCAGCAGCTTAGTGGATAGTGGGACAGACTATGGCTACACCTTC	CASSLVDSGTDYGYTF
TRBD2	TRBV28	.	TRBJ2-1	TGTGCCAGCAGTTTCCCTCTAGCGGTCGATGAGCAGTTCTTC	CASSFPLAVDEQFF
.	TRBV5-1	few	TRBJ2-1	TGCGCCAGCAGGACCGCTTCCAATGAGCAGTTCTTC	CASRTASNEQFF
.	TRBV27	few	TRBJ1-1	TGTGCCAGCAGTTTAGGTCCCCGTCGTGAAGCTTTCTTT	CASSLGPRREAFF
.	TRBV12-3/TRBV12-4	many	TRBJ2-2	TGTGCCAGCAACGAGGGAATCCTTGGGCGGTCCGGGGAGCTGTTTTTT	CASNEGILGRSGELFF
.	TRBV7-9	once	TRBJ2-7	TGTGCCAGCAGCTCTCCCACTAGCAGTTCCTACGAGCAGTACTTC	CASSSPTSSSYEQYF
TRBD2	TRBV7-2	many	TRBJ2-1	TGTGCCAGCAGCTTAGGGGCGGGAGGGCCTGGCAATGAGCAGTTCTTC	CASSLGAGGPGNEQFF
.	TRBV2	few	TRBJ2-7	TGTGCCAGCAGTGAAACGGCACCGAGCTCCTACGAGCAGTACTTC	CASSETAPSSYEQYF
TRBD1	TRBV12-3/TRBV12-4	few	TRBJ2-5	TGTGCCAGCAGAGTACAGGGGGCAGAGACCCAGTACTTC	CASRVQGAETQYF
.	TRBV3-1	many	TRBJ2-1	TGTGCCAGCAGCCAAGGGAGTCATCCTGGCAATGAGCAGTTCTTC	CASSQGSHPGNEQFF
.	TRBV3-1	.	TRBJ1-5	TGTGCCAGCAGCCAAGCCGGAAGTCAGCCCCAGCATTTT	CASSQAGSQPQHF
.	TRBV5-1	many	TRBJ2-3	TGCGCCAGCAGCTTGGACAGCTCGCGCACAGATACGCAGTATTTT	CASSLDSSRTDTQYF
TRBD2	TRBV5-1	.	TRBJ2-7	TGCGCCAGCAGCACTCTAACGGGGAGGGACGAGCAGTACTTC	CASSTLTGRDEQYF
TRBD1	TRBV20-1	many	TRBJ1-5	TGCAGTGCAAACGCTTTAACGGGACAGACCAATCAGCCCCAGCATTTT	CSANALTGQTNQPQHF
.	TRBV7-2	few	TRBJ2-4	TGTGCCAGCAGCTTAGCAACAGGTTTAGCCAAAAACATTCAGTACTTC	CASSLATGLAKNIQYF
TRBD1	TRBV5-5	few	TRBJ2-5	TGTGCCAGCAGCTTGCTACGACAGGGGGGTCTACAAGAGACCCAGTACTTC	CASSLLRQGGLQETQYF
.	TRBV6-1	.	TRBJ2-1	TGTGCCAGCAGTGGGGCCCTAGATGTTAGCTCCTACAATGAGCAGTTCTTC	CASSGALDVSSYNEQFF
.	TRBV10-3	many	TRBJ2-3	TGTGCCATCAGCCGGGGGAGCACAGATACGCAGTATTTT	CAISRGSTDTQYF
TRBD2	TRBV12-3/TRBV12-4	many	TRBJ2-3	TGTGCCAGCAGTTGGTCTAGCGGACGCACAGATACGCAGTATTTT	CASSWSSGRTDTQYF
.	TRBV6-5	few	TRBJ2-1	TGTGCCAGCAGTTATGCGGGATGGGGCGGGCGTGAGCAGTTCTTC	CASSYAGWGGREQFF
.	TRBV5-6	few	TRBJ2-2	TGTGCCAGCAGCTTGATGACAGGGGAGCTGTTTTTT	CASSLMTGELFF
.	TRBV5-6	few	TRBJ2-5	TGTGCCAGCAGCTTGGGTCCACGGGGGCGTATAGAGACCCAGTACTTC	CASSLGPRGRIETQYF